This T cell receptor beta chain was observed in a study of human T cells and chemical hapten exposure. This clonotype has a handful of counts. TCRdb re-called the RACE reads through MiXCR, storing one row per CDR3 protein. The data contain more than 85,000 distinct CDR3 sequences, approximately 36% of them seen just once; the ten biggest clones take up roughly 2.6%. Time point in this sample: patch test 3, about 24 weeks after DPC sensitization. The treatment is: therapeutic diphenylcyclopropenone sensitization with weekly scalp DPC. This CDR3 has 12 amino acids. V dropped 4 bases and J dropped 3 bases, with 7 bases sitting between them. Germline V gene sequence: CDR1 SNHLY, CDR2 FYNNEI.

The TCR comes from a man aged 35 to 55 with alopecia areata. Some clones in this sample may be carry-over from other donors' samples. This chain links TRBV2 with TRBJ2-7; unclear D gene. Here the sequenced sample was whole blood, taken in connection with sensitization to the hapten diphenylcyclopropenone (DPC). Here the CDR3 reads CASSVLGYEQYV. For the CDR3, the DNA is TGTGCCAGCAGTGTGCTGGGCTACGAGCAGTACGTC.